A selection of T cell receptor beta chains follows, all from one sample in a study of early T cells in non-severe SARS-CoV-2 infection. MiXCR was run by TCRdb on the 5' RACE reads, yielding one entry per CDR3 protein. This table has 50,000 to 80,000 distinct CDR3 sequences, over 4% appearing once. The sequenced material came from whole blood. These TCRs come from an adult who was a healthcare worker with PCR-confirmed SARS-CoV-2 infection or an uninfected control (not recorded which). CDR3s include the opening cysteine and the closing phenylalanine or tryptophan. The D gene is left open where the match is weak.

CDR3aa: CASRARTLYEQYF; d_gene: NA; v_gene: TRBV12-2; j_gene: TRBJ2-7
CDR3aa: CASRRTGDRGANVLTF; d_gene: TRBD1; v_gene: TRBV6-6; j_gene: TRBJ2-6
CDR3aa: CASSYGQGFDEQYF; d_gene: NA; v_gene: TRBV6-2/TRBV6-3; j_gene: TRBJ2-7
CDR3aa: CASRAANYGYTF; d_gene: NA; v_gene: TRBV2; j_gene: TRBJ1-2
CDR3aa: CASSAGPVNTEAFF; d_gene: NA; v_gene: TRBV6-5; j_gene: TRBJ1-1
CDR3aa: CSARVGQGDDGYTF; d_gene: TRBD1; v_gene: TRBV20-1; j_gene: TRBJ1-2
CDR3aa: CASSMTVYGYTF; d_gene: NA; v_gene: TRBV6-6; j_gene: TRBJ1-2
CDR3aa: CASSLPELYEQYF; d_gene: NA; v_gene: TRBV7-2; j_gene: TRBJ2-7
CDR3aa: CASSPIRGGLTDTQYF; d_gene: TRBD2; v_gene: TRBV11-2; j_gene: TRBJ2-3
CDR3aa: CASSPASGSTDTQYF; d_gene: TRBD2; v_gene: TRBV4-2; j_gene: TRBJ2-3